These T cell receptor beta chains were read from a single sample in a study of vaccination effects on CD4 cells after COVID-19. No antigen has been identified for these receptors. Profiling relied on immunoSEQ multiplex PCR, and the TCRdb table lists in-frame clones only, not all of them. The data hold approximately 61,000 clones, with about 80% observed a single time. Sequences were derived from CD4+ T cells from PBMCs cultured with HCoV-229E spike peptides, sampled after COVID-19 vaccination. The receptors were gathered from a human donor who received a COVID-19 vaccine. CDR3s include the opening cysteine and the closing phenylalanine or tryptophan. D genes are given only for firm matches. Size is omitted from some rows. Given values are once, few, many or a class for expanded clones.

J | D | V | size | DNA | CDR3
TRBJ2-5 | TRBD1 | TRBV7-9 | . | TGTGCCAGCAGCTTAACAGGGGGCGCGTCGAAGACCCAGTACTTC | CASSLTGGASKTQYF
TRBJ1-4 | . | TRBV6-1 | . | TGTGCCAGCAGTGAGGGGGTCACCTATTTAGGCACTAATGAAAAACTGTTTTTT | CASSEGVTYLGTNEKLFF
TRBJ1-2 | . | TRBV28 | . | TGTGCCAGCAGTACAGGCGGGCGGGACAACTATGGCTACACCTTC | CASSTGGRDNYGYTF
TRBJ2-6 | . | TRBV6-2/TRBV6-3 | . | TGTGCCAGCAGTTACGATTCCGGGGGAGACACCCCTGGGGCCAACGTCCTGACTTTC | CASSYDSGGDTPGANVLTF
TRBJ1-2 | . | TRBV5-6 | . | TGTGCCAGCAGCTTGGAGGAAGGGACAAGGGATGGCTACACCTTC | CASSLEEGTRDGYTF
TRBJ1-1 | . | TRBV12-3/TRBV12-4 | few | TGTGCCAGCAGTTTGATCACTGAAGCTTTCTTT | CASSLITEAFF
TRBJ1-2 | . | TRBV21-1 | once | TGTGCCAGCAGTTTGACAGGGGGCCATGGCTACACCTTC | CASSLTGGHGYTF
TRBJ2-2 | TRBD1 | TRBV7-2 | . | TGTGCCAGCAGATACCGACAGGGGGCCGGGGAGCTGTTTTTT | CASRYRQGAGELFF
TRBJ1-1 | TRBD1 | TRBV10-1 | . | TGCGCCAGCAGTGAGTCGGGACAGGGGAACACTGAAGCTTTCTTT | CASSESGQGNTEAFF
TRBJ1-3 | TRBD1 | TRBV7-2 | . | TGTGCCAGCAGCTTAGGGGGACAGCCGCAAAACACCATATATTTT | CASSLGGQPQNTIYF
TRBJ2-3 | TRBD1 | TRBV5-4 | . | TGTGCCAGCAGCTTGGATTGGGGACAGGGTACAGATACGCAGTATTTT | CASSLDWGQGTDTQYF
TRBJ1-4 | . | TRBV6-5 | . | TGTGCCAGCAGTCTGTCGGTGGCTAATGAAAAACTGTTTTTT | CASSLSVANEKLFF
TRBJ2-4 | . | TRBV12-3/TRBV12-4 | . | TGTGCCAGCAGGTACGATGGAGACATTCAGTACTTC | CASRYDGDIQYF
TRBJ1-1 | . | TRBV10-3 | . | TGTGCCATCAGAATATCGGGACACGAGAACACTGAAGCTTTCTTT | CAIRISGHENTEAFF
TRBJ1-1 | . | TRBV20-1 | . | TGCAGTGCTAGAGATGACACTGAAGCTTTCTTT | CSARDDTEAFF
TRBJ1-2 | TRBD1 | TRBV19 | . | TGTGCCAGTAGTTTAACAGGGGGGCCCTATGGCTACACCTTC | CASSLTGGPYGYTF
TRBJ2-2 | . | TRBV20-1 | . | TGCAGTGCTAGTGAGGACAGCTACGGGGAGCTGTTTTTT | CSASEDSYGELFF
TRBJ1-2 | . | TRBV3-1/TRBV3-2 | . | TGTGCCAGCAGCCAAGGTGTTTTACGGGGGAACCCCACCTCTAACTATGGCTACACCTTC | CASSQGVLRGNPTSNYGYTF
TRBJ2-3 | TRBD2 | TRBV24-1 | . | TGTGCCACCAGTGATGCGCGGGGGGCGGAAGATACGCAGTATTTT | CATSDARGAEDTQYF
TRBJ2-5 | TRBD2 | TRBV4-1 | . | TGCGCCAGCAGCCTCGGAGCGGGGGGGAACCAAGAGACCCAGTACTTC | CASSLGAGGNQETQYF
TRBJ2-5 | . | TRBV7-9 | . | TGTGCCAGCAGTTCACAGGGGACCCAGTACTTC | CASSSQGTQYF
TRBJ1-1 | . | TRBV3-1/TRBV3-2 | . | TGTGCCAGCAGCCAAGCCCCCGGGGGAGGCCGCACTGAAGCTTTCTTT | CASSQAPGGGRTEAFF
TRBJ1-2 | TRBD1 | TRBV5-1 | . | TGCGCCAGCAGCCCCCAGGGGGCGGATGGCTACACCTTC | CASSPQGADGYTF
TRBJ1-1 | . | TRBV28 | once | TGTGCCAGCAGGCAGGGCGGGATGGAGGATCCTTTCTTT | CASRQGGMEDPFF
TRBJ2-5 | TRBD2 | TRBV23-1 | . | TGCGCCAGCAGTCAGGAAACTACTAGCGGGGGGGGAATCGAGACCCAGTACTTC | CASSQETTSGGGIETQYF
TRBJ1-2 | . | TRBV24-1 | . | TGTGCCACCAGTGAGGGGGTACCCTATGGCTACACCTTC | CATSEGVPYGYTF
TRBJ2-3 | . | TRBV27 | few | TGTGCCAGCAGTTACCTCGACCGGGCAGATACGCAGTATTTT | CASSYLDRADTQYF
TRBJ1-6 | . | TRBV3-1/TRBV3-2 | . | TGTGCCAGCTCTCGTCTGTGGGGTGGTAATTCACCCCTCCACTTT | CASSRLWGGNSPLHF
TRBJ2-1 | . | TRBV9 | . | TGTGCCAGCAGCGTAAGGGGGGGCCCCTCCTACAATGAGCAGTTCTTC | CASSVRGGPSYNEQFF
TRBJ1-5 | TRBD1 | TRBV7-2 | . | TGTGCCAGCAGCCCCCCAGGGGGCCGGAATCAGCCCCAGCATTTT | CASSPPGGRNQPQHF
TRBJ2-3 | . | TRBV5-4 | once | TGTGCCAGCGCCCCCGATCAGGGGCGGATGGGTAGCACAGATACGCAGTATTTT | CASAPDQGRMGSTDTQYF
TRBJ1-5 | . | TRBV6-2/TRBV6-3 | . | TGTGCCAGCAGTTACGGAGGGTCTAGCAATCAGCCCCAGCATTTT | CASSYGGSSNQPQHF
TRBJ2-3 | TRBD2 | TRBV6-2/TRBV6-3 | . | TGTGCCAGCAGTCGGCGGGGGGGTAGCACAGATACGCAGTATTTT | CASSRRGGSTDTQYF
TRBJ1-1 | . | TRBV7-2 | . | TGTGCCAGCAGCCCATTTGGGGCAAACACTGAAGCTTTCTTT | CASSPFGANTEAFF
TRBJ2-5 | . | TRBV6-5 | . | TGTGCCAAACGGAACCAAGAGACCCAGTACTTC | CAKRNQETQYF
TRBJ2-1 | TRBD2 | TRBV7-2 | . | TGTGCCAGCAGCCTACGGGGGGGCTCTTACAATGAGCAGTTCTTC | CASSLRGGSYNEQFF
TRBJ2-2 | . | TRBV18 | . | TGTGCCAGCTCACTTCCCGGGGGTACCGGGGAGCTGTTTTTT | CASSLPGGTGELFF
TRBJ1-2 | . | TRBV5-4 | few | TGTGCCAGCAGCTTGTTCGGTACGGTAGGGGCTGGCTACACCTTC | CASSLFGTVGAGYTF
TRBJ2-1 | . | TRBV24-1 | . | TGTGCCACCAGTGACCCCCAACTTCCCGATGAGCAGTTCTTC | CATSDPQLPDEQFF
TRBJ2-3 | TRBD1 | TRBV10-3 | . | TGTGCCATCAGTGTCGACAGGGACACAGATACGCAGTATTTT | CAISVDRDTDTQYF
TRBJ1-2 | TRBD1 | TRBV2 | once | TGTGCCAGCAGTCCATGGACAGGTCAGAATGGCTACACCTTC | CASSPWTGQNGYTF
TRBJ2-5 | . | TRBV6-5 | once | TGTGCCAGCAGTTACGGCGGCGGGGGCGCATCCGAGACCCAGTACTTC | CASSYGGGGASETQYF
TRBJ1-2 | TRBD1 | TRBV5-1 | . | TGCGCCAGCAGCCCAGGGGGGGACTATGGCTACACCTTC | CASSPGGDYGYTF
TRBJ1-1 | TRBD1 | TRBV6-5 | once | TGTGCCAGCAGTTACTCCCTGGGACAGGGTGAAGCTTTCTTT | CASSYSLGQGEAFF
TRBJ1-1 | . | TRBV7-2 | few | TGTGCCAGCAGCTTAACAGGACAGATGGGCACTGAAGCTTTCTTT | CASSLTGQMGTEAFF
TRBJ2-1 | TRBD1 | TRBV5-1 | . | TGCGCCAGCAGATCCGGGACAGGGGCGGACTACAATGAGCAGTTCTTC | CASRSGTGADYNEQFF
TRBJ1-1 | TRBD1 | TRBV6-1 | . | TGTGCCAGCAGTGACCCAGGACAGGGAAAAACGAACACTGAAGCTTTCTTT | CASSDPGQGKTNTEAFF
TRBJ2-1 | TRBD2 | TRBV19 | . | TGTGCCACAAGAGACTCGGGGACTAGCTCCTACAATGAGCAGTTCTTC | CATRDSGTSSYNEQFF
TRBJ2-6 | . | TRBV6-1 | . | TGTGCCAGCAGTGAAAAATATACAGCTAGCTCTGGGGCCAACGTCCTGACTTTC | CASSEKYTASSGANVLTF
TRBJ1-5 | TRBD1 | TRBV19 | . | TGTGCCAGTACCGCGGACAGGGGGGACAATCAGCCCCAGCATTTT | CASTADRGDNQPQHF
TRBJ1-5 | . | TRBV15 | . | TGTGCCACCAGCAGCTCAAGGAGAAATCAGCCCCAGCATTTT | CATSSSRRNQPQHF
TRBJ2-3 | TRBD2 | TRBV28 | . | TGTGCCAGCAGTCGCTCGACTAGCGGGGAGCTTAATACGCAGTATTTT | CASSRSTSGELNTQYF
TRBJ1-3 | TRBD1 | TRBV6-6 | . | TGTGCCAGCAGTCCAGGGGGGGGTGTCTCTGGAAACACCATATATTTT | CASSPGGGVSGNTIYF
TRBJ1-1 | . | TRBV27 | . | TGTGCCAGCAGGACCTCAGGGAGGAACACTGAAGCTTTCTTT | CASRTSGRNTEAFF
TRBJ2-1 | . | TRBV7-3 | . | TGTGCCAGCAGCTTAACGGCAGGTTGGAGCAATGAGCAGTTCTTC | CASSLTAGWSNEQFF